The T cell receptor (beta chain) under discussion was sequenced for a study of Ad26.COV2.S vaccination and SARS-CoV-2 variants. Study details: This donor came from the COV1001 trial of Ad26.COV2.S. Ad26.COV2.S given intramuscularly, once or twice 56 days apart.

Produced via immunoSEQ multiplex PCR; TCRdb's table is partial and in-frame only. Of 250,000 or so clones listed, around 85% were seen once; the top ten hold approximately 3%. As for treatment: some 20 received Ad26.COV2.S at low or high dose, single or two shots; about 5 received placebo; per-sample allocation not given. Sample collection was performed on day 63 after the first vaccine or placebo injection. An Ad26 vector expressing Wuhan-strain SARS-CoV-2 spike served as the vaccine. Concerning this clone: Its antigen remains unidentified.

Study-wide results and caveats: Using TCR breadth and depth analyses may have led to underestimated total T cell responses.

CDR1 LGHDT and CDR2 YNNKEL come from the germline V gene (reference sequence). The germline V and J ends were trimmed by 4 bases and 2 bases, with 7 bases remaining between them. The CDR3 is made up of 13 amino acids. V is TRBV3-1 (or the pseudogene TRBV3-2) and J is TRBJ2-3; D gene ambiguous. The source of this sequence is a person aged 18-65 years who received the Ad26.COV2.S COVID-19 vaccine or a placebo. The sample consisted of peripheral blood, taken in a trial of Ad26.COV2.S vaccine versus placebo. The CDR3 is CASSLLITDTQYF. In nucleotides, the CDR3 is TGTGCCAGCAGCCTTTTGATCACAGATACGCAGTATTTT.